The next 8 T cell receptor beta chains were all read from a single sample in a study of T cells after yellow fever vaccination. MiXCR, run by TCRdb on the 5' RACE reads, gives a single entry per CDR3 protein. This table holds 350,000 to 450,000 distinct CDR3 sequences, around 6.5% found once. The specimen comprised PBMCs, sampled 5 days after the yellow fever booster vaccination. The receptors originated from a man between 25 and 39 years old who received the YFV17D yellow fever vaccine.

This clonotype came up a few times. V and J are TRBV5-1 and TRBJ2-3, with a possible D match to TRBD2 (5 bases). The germline V gene has CDR1 SGHRS and CDR2 YFSETQ. Trimming took 6 bases from V and 0 from J, leaving 14 bases between them. This CDR3 spans 15 amino acids. The CDR3 DNA reads TGCGCCAGCACCACTGAGGGTCTTAGCACAGATACGCAGTATTTT. As protein: CASTTEGLSTDTQYF.

This clonotype was recorded many times. The CDR3 is CASSLGLASGTSNEQFF. DNA of the CDR3: TGTGCCAGCAGCTTAGGTTTGGCTAGCGGGACGAGTAATGAGCAGTTCTTC. This chain connects TRBV7-9 to TRBJ2-1; 9 bases agree with TRBD2. The CDR3 has 17 residues. Germline trimming cut 1 base from V and 7 bases from J; bases unmatched to any gene: 11. Germline V gene sequence: CDR1 SEHNR, CDR2 FQNEAQ (reference sequence).

This clonotype was found a few times. The V call is TRBV9, the J call TRBJ1-6, with D possibly being TRBD1 (6 bases). The CDR3 length is 14 residues. V was trimmed by 6 bases and J by 10 bases, leaving 17 bases between them. CDR1 SGDLS and CDR2 YYNGEE come from the germline V gene. The CDR3 region is CASKKGGGSSPLHF. The DNA of the CDR3 is TGTGCCAGCAAGAAAGGGGGAGGATCATCACCCCTCCACTTT.

This clonotype was observed a handful of times. The V gene is TRBV23-1, the J gene TRBJ2-1, with D perhaps matching TRBD2 (6 bases). TRBV23-1 is designated an ORF whose function remains uncertain. The CDR3 runs 19 residues. V lost 0 bases to trimming and J lost 4 bases, with 22 bases between them. The chain's CDR3 is CASSQSRRSYGRSYNEQFF. The CDR3 DNA sequence: TGCGCCAGCAGTCAATCGCGGAGGAGCTACGGGAGATCTTACAATGAGCAGTTCTTC.

The table lists this clonotype with a few counts. This chain uses TRBV20-1 with TRBJ1-6, with D possibly TRBD1 on 5 matching bases. The CDR3 runs 12 residues. V lost 4 bases and J lost 9, with 10 bases in between. Germline CDR1 and CDR2: DFQATT and SNEGSKA (reference sequence). CDR3 region: CSATAGASPLHF. The CDR3 DNA reads TGCAGTGCTACCGCCGGGGCTTCACCCCTCCACTTT.

This chain links TRBV7-9 with TRBJ2-1; 9 bases align to TRBD2. This CDR3 is built from 15 residues. The V segment lost 5 bases and the J segment 9 bases; nucleotides outside the gene matches: 11. Germline-derived CDR1 and CDR2 are SEHNR and FQNEAQ (reference sequence). The CDR3 DNA reads as TGTGCCAGCAGCCCGATAGCGGGAGTTGATCGTGAGCAGTTCTTC. It yields the protein CASSPIAGVDREQFF.

A single count supports this clonotype. A read error may account for a junction end that differs from germline. The V and J genes are TRBV5-1 and TRBJ2-2, with a weak D call TRBD2 (6 bases). Germline CDR1 is SGHRS and CDR2 is YFSETQ. The CDR3 has 14 amino acids. The CDR3 DNA sequence: TGCTCCAGCAGCCCCGGGACTGACACCGGGGAGCTGTTTTTT. Its protein is CSSSPGTDTGELFF.

This clonotype was counted a few times. DNA of the CDR3: TGTGCCAGCACCATCCGGGACAGGAGGGATGAGCAGTTCTTC. Translating it yields CASTIRDRRDEQFF. The chain couples TRBV6-1 to TRBJ2-1, with TRBD1 matching over 8 bases. The CDR3 length is 14 residues. CDR1 is MNHNS, CDR2 SASEGT, per germline. J gave up 8 bases and V 7 bases, and 10 bases lay outside the gene matches.